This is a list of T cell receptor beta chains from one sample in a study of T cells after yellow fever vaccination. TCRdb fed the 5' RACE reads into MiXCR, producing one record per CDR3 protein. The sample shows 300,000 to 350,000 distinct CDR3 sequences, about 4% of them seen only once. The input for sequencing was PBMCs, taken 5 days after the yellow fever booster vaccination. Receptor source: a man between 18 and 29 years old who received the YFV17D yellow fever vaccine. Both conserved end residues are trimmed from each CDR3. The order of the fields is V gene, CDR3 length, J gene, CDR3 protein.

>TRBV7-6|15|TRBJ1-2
ASSRGSGANPSYGYT
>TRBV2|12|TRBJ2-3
ADRTETSTDTQY
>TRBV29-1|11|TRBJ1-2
SVTGTGDYGYT
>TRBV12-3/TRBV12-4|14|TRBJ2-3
ASSSTSGGDTDTQY
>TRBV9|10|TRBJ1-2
ASSVAGYGYT
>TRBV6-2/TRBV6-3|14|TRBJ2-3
ASSGGPGGSTDTQY
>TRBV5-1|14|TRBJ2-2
ASSFPKGYDTGELF
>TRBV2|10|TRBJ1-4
ASSGANEKLF
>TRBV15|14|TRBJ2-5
ATSRGMRGNQETQY
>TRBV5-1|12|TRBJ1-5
ASSVGTVNQPQH
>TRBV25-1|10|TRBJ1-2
ASSESAQEAI
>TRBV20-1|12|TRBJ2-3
SASPYTSTDTQY
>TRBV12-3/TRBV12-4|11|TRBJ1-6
ASSPEYNSPLH
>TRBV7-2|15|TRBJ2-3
ASSLVSTSGGTDTQY
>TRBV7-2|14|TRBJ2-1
ASSSPGTDYYNEQF
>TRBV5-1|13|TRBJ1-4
ASSLALQSNEKLF
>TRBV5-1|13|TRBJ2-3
ASSPPGQSTDTQY
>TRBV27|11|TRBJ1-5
ASGTYASQPQH
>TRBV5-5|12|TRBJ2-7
ASSSQGDSYEQY
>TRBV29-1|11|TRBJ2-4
SVGGLAKNIQY
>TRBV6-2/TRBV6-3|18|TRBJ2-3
ASSSGQGLAPRASTDTQY
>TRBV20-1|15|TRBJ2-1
SALTSGGRTPYNEQF
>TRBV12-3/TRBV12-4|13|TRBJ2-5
ASSSAGGSQETQY
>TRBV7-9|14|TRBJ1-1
ASSFLFPTGVLLAF
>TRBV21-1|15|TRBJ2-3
ASGGTGVRLSTDTQY
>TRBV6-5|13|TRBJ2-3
ASRTGGAGTDTQY
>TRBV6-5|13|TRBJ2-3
ASSRPSGGGDTQY
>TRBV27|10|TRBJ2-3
ASRTTSDTQY
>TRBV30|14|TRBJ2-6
ASRTGRTPGANVLT
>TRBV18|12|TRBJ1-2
ASSPGPDSYGYT
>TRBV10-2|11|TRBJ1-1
ASSESPLFEAF
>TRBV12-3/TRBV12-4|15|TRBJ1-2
ASRVLPGQGANYGYT
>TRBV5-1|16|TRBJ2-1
ASSPRWVGTSGGGEQF
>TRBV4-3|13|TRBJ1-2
ASSQGWRGLSGYT
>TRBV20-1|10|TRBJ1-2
SARVENYGYT
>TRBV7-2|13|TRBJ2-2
ASSTRFRGAGELF
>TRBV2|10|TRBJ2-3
ASSEGTDTQY
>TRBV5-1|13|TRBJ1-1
ASSLSGAGNTEAF
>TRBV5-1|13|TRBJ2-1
ASSPHRVNYNEQF
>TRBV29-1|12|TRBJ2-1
SAGTSGGAFEQF
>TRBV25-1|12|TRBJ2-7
ASRETGVSYEQY
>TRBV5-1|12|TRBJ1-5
ASSLDSPDQPQH
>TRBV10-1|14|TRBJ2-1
ASSDVSGASYNEQF
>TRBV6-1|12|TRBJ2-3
ASSESGGADTQY
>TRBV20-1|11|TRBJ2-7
SATPGASYEQY
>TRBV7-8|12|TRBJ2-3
ASSFRGAGDTQY
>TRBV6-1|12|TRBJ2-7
ASGRWGPSYEQY
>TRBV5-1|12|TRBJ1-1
ASSLALTGRNAF
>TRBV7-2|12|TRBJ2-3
ASSSQGATDTQY
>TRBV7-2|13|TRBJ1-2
ASSSSTGTVYGYT
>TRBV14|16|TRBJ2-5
ASSPKRTTGRVQETQY
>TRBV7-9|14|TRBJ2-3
ASSPTPGQGADTQY
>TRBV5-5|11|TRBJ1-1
ASSLITSTEAF
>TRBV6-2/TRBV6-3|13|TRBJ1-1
ASSFNGLGNTEAF
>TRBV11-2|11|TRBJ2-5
ASSLRFGETQY
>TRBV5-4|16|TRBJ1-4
ASSKKTGRGRVNEKLF
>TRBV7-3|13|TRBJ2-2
ASSLDPSATGELF